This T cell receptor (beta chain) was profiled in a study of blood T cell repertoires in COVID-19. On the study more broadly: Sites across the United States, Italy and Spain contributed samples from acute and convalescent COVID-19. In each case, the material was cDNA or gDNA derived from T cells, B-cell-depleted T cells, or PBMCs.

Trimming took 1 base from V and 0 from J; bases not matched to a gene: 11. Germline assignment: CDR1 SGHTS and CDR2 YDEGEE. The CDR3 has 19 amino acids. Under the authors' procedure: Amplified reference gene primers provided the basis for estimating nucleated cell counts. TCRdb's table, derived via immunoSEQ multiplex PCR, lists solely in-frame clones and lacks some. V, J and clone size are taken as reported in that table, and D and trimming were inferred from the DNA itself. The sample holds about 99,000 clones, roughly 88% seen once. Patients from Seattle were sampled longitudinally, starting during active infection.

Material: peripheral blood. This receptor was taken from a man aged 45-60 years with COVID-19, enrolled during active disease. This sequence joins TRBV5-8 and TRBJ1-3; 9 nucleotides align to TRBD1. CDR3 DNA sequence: TGTGCCAGCAGCTTGAGTGGGACAGGGATTTACGTCTCTGGAAACACCATATATTTT. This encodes CASSLSGTGIYVSGNTIYF.